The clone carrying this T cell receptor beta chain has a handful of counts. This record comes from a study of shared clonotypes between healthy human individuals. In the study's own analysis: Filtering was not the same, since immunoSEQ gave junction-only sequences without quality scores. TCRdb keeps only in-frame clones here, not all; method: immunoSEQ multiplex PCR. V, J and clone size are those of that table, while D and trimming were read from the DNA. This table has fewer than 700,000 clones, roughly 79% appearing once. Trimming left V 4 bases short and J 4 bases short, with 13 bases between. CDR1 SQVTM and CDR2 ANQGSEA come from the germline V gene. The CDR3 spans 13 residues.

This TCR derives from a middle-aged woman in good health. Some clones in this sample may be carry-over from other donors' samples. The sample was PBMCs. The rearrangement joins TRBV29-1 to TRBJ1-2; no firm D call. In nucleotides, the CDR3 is TGCAGCGTTGGTGGGCAGGAGGTCTATGGCTACACCTTC. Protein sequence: CSVGGQEVYGYTF.